The present T cell receptor beta chain was sequenced within a study of human T cells and chemical hapten exposure. Study at large: Diphenylcyclopropenone was applied weekly to patients' scalps across the approximately 24-week study.

Using its own MiXCR run on the RACE reads, TCRdb lists one record per CDR3 protein. The top ten clones hold roughly 2.4% of a sample with tens of thousands of distinct CDR3 sequences, around 11% of them seen once. Documented time point: patch test 3, about 24 weeks after DPC sensitization. Treatment noted: therapeutic diphenylcyclopropenone sensitization with weekly scalp DPC. This clonotype occurred many times. The CDR3 covers 16 residues. From germline, CDR1 is LNHDA and CDR2 SQIVND (reference sequence). Trimming took 7 bases from V and 4 from J; bases not matched to a gene: 13. The specimen was whole blood, collected in connection with sensitization to the hapten diphenylcyclopropenone (DPC). The chain combines TRBV19 with TRBJ1-5, with TRBD1 identical over 7 bases. The origin of this receptor is a man aged 25-40 years with alopecia areata. Some clones in this sample may be carry-over from other donors' samples. Here the CDR3 reads CASTFISGRGNQPQHF. DNA of the CDR3: TGTGCCAGTACCTTCATCTCCGGCAGGGGGAATCAGCCCCAGCATTTT.